There are many counts of the clone carrying this TCR beta chain. Its antigen remains unidentified. The data were taken from a study of regulatory T cells in long-lasting Graves disease. Study-level points and caveats: Persistent disease favored TRBV28, TRBJ1-2 and TRBJ2-5.

Germline V gene lookup returns CDR1 SGHAT and CDR2 FQNNGV. This CDR3 is 16 amino acids long. V lost 0 bases and J lost 5; bases outside the gene matches: 1. HTBI primers from iRepertoire and Arm-PCR of CDR3 regions yielded the TCR beta libraries. In the original analysis: Taken together, the samples had 55 to 70 TRBV and 13 to 15 TRBJ segments identified. MiXCR, run by TCRdb on the multiplex PCR reads, gives a single entry per CDR3 protein. TCRdb's processing, not the authors', yielded these V and J calls. The sample contains around 460,000 distinct CDR3 sequences, approximately 21% of which appear only once. Time point here: persistent/refractory GD, antithyroid drugs over 5 years with positive TRAb. PBMC-derived RNA was used for the TCR library. Collection of peripheral blood (about 10 milliliters) was done using EDTA tubes.

This chain links TRBV11-2 with TRBJ2-5; 15 bases align to TRBD2. The sample consisted of peripheral blood mononuclear cells (PBMCs), taken when the disease was refractory, from a patient treated with antithyroid drugs. The receptor's source is a female donor with Graves disease. For the CDR3, the DNA is TGTGCCAGCAGCTTAGAGGGACTAGCGGGAGGCGAGACCCAGTACTTC. Amino acids: CASSLEGLAGGETQYF.